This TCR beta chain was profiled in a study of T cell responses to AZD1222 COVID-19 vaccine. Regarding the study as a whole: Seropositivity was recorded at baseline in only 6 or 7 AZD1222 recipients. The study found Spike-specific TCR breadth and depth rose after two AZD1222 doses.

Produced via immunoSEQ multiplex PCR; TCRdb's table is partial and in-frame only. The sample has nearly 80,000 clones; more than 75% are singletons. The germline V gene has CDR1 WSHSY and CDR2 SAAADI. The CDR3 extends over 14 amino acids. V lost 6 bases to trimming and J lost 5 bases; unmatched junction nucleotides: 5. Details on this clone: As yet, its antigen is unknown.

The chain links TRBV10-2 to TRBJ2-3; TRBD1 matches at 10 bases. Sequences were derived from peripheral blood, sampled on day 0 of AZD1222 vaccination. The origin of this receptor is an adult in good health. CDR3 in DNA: TGCGCCAGCAGATTAGGACAGGGGGAAGATACGCAGTATTTT. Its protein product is CASRLGQGEDTQYF.